The rows below give T cell receptor beta chains drawn from one sample of a study of regulatory T cells in long-lasting Graves disease. One entry per CDR3 protein results from TCRdb running MiXCR on the multiplex PCR reads. In the table there are hundreds of thousands of distinct CDR3 sequences, over 15% of which are singletons. The data were also submitted as part of a second study, on T cells in Graves' hyperthyroidism and ophthalmopathy.

The sequenced sample was peripheral blood mononuclear cells (PBMCs), obtained at new diagnosis, from a patient treated with antithyroid drugs. The receptors come from a man in his forties with Graves disease. Each CDR3 is given with its conserved first and last residue. A D gene is named only where the DNA matches it firmly. Expanded clones get a size class; other rows say once, few or many, or leave the size out.

abundance: few
j_gene: TRBJ1-3
v_gene: TRBV6-1
d_gene: -
CDR3nt: TGTGCCAGCGGCGCACCGCGGGTCGGAAACACCATATATTTT
CDR3aa: CASGAPRVGNTIYF

abundance: many
j_gene: TRBJ2-5
v_gene: TRBV2
d_gene: -
CDR3nt: TGTGCCAGCAGTGACGCCGGAGAGACCCAGTACTTC
CDR3aa: CASSDAGETQYF

abundance: few
j_gene: TRBJ2-3
v_gene: TRBV19
d_gene: TRBD1
CDR3nt: TGTGCCAGTACCCGCCAGGGGGCAGATACGCAGTATTTT
CDR3aa: CASTRQGADTQYF

abundance: -
j_gene: TRBJ1-4
v_gene: TRBV5-1
d_gene: TRBD1
CDR3nt: TGCGCCAGCAGCTTATACGGGACAGGCGGGGAAAAACTGTTTTTT
CDR3aa: CASSLYGTGGEKLFF

abundance: -
j_gene: TRBJ1-6
v_gene: TRBV5-1
d_gene: -
CDR3nt: TGCGCCAGCAGCCGGGGTACCGCCTCGCCCCTCCACTTT
CDR3aa: CASSRGTASPLHF

abundance: many
j_gene: TRBJ2-7
v_gene: TRBV9
d_gene: -
CDR3nt: TGTGCCAGCGGAAGCGGGACAGGATTCTACGAGCAGTACTTC
CDR3aa: CASGSGTGFYEQYF

abundance: -
j_gene: TRBJ1-2
v_gene: TRBV12-3/TRBV12-4
d_gene: -
CDR3nt: TGTGCCAGCAGTTTAAGTCAGTCCTATGGCTACACCTTC
CDR3aa: CASSLSQSYGYTF

abundance: -
j_gene: TRBJ2-3
v_gene: TRBV28
d_gene: TRBD1
CDR3nt: TGTGCCAGCAGTTCGCCTCCGGGACAGAGCACAGATACGCAGTATTTT
CDR3aa: CASSSPPGQSTDTQYF

abundance: few
j_gene: TRBJ2-7
v_gene: TRBV5-1
d_gene: -
CDR3nt: TGCGCCAGCAGCTTGGCCCAGGGGGGCGGCGAGCAGTACTTC
CDR3aa: CASSLAQGGGEQYF

abundance: many
j_gene: TRBJ1-3
v_gene: TRBV6-2/TRBV6-3
d_gene: -
CDR3nt: TGTGCCAGCAGTTACAGGGGTGGAAACACCATATATTTT
CDR3aa: CASSYRGGNTIYF

abundance: many
j_gene: TRBJ2-7
v_gene: TRBV5-5
d_gene: TRBD1
CDR3nt: TGTGCCAGCAGACAACCGGGACAGAACTACGAGCAGTACTTC
CDR3aa: CASRQPGQNYEQYF

abundance: -
j_gene: TRBJ1-1
v_gene: TRBV5-1
d_gene: TRBD1
CDR3nt: TGCGCCAGCAGCAACTATAGGGGACAGGGACTCAAGTACACTGAAGCTTTCTTT
CDR3aa: CASSNYRGQGLKYTEAFF

abundance: few
j_gene: TRBJ1-2
v_gene: TRBV29-1
d_gene: -
CDR3nt: TGCAGCGTTACGCGGGCTAACTATGGCTACACCTTC
CDR3aa: CSVTRANYGYTF

abundance: many
j_gene: TRBJ2-1
v_gene: TRBV7-2
d_gene: TRBD1
CDR3nt: TGTGCCAGCAGCATCGACAGGGCTATAGATGAGCAGTTCTTC
CDR3aa: CASSIDRAIDEQFF

abundance: -
j_gene: TRBJ2-3
v_gene: TRBV18
d_gene: TRBD2
CDR3nt: TGTGCCAGCTCACCGCGGGCTAGCGGGGGAACAGATACGCAGTATTTT
CDR3aa: CASSPRASGGTDTQYF

abundance: -
j_gene: TRBJ2-3
v_gene: TRBV9
d_gene: -
CDR3nt: TGTGCCAGCAGCGGGGGGCTCGCGTCAGATACGCAGTATTTT
CDR3aa: CASSGGLASDTQYF

abundance: many
j_gene: TRBJ1-1
v_gene: TRBV20-1
d_gene: -
CDR3nt: TGCAGTGCAACCGGGGAGTTTGCCACTGAAGCTTTCTTT
CDR3aa: CSATGEFATEAFF

abundance: -
j_gene: TRBJ2-2
v_gene: TRBV11-3
d_gene: -
CDR3nt: TGTGCCAGCAGCTCAGGGGCAATACTCGCCGGGGAGCTGTTTTTT
CDR3aa: CASSSGAILAGELFF

abundance: many
j_gene: TRBJ1-5
v_gene: TRBV6-9
d_gene: -
CDR3nt: TGTGCCAGCAGTTACGCTAGTAGTCAGCCCCAGCATTTT
CDR3aa: CASSYASSQPQHF

abundance: many
j_gene: TRBJ1-6
v_gene: TRBV28
d_gene: TRBD1
CDR3nt: TGTGCCAGCAGTCGACCAGGGGGCGAAGTTAGGACACCCCTCCACTTT
CDR3aa: CASSRPGGEVRTPLHF

abundance: many
j_gene: TRBJ1-1
v_gene: TRBV5-1
d_gene: -
CDR3nt: TGCGCCAGCAGCTTGGCCCCTGACAAGAACACTGAAGCTTTCTTT
CDR3aa: CASSLAPDKNTEAFF

abundance: -
j_gene: TRBJ2-5
v_gene: TRBV7-7
d_gene: -
CDR3nt: TGTGCCAGCAGCTTTCACATCATGGAGACCCAGTACTTC
CDR3aa: CASSFHIMETQYF

abundance: few
j_gene: TRBJ2-7
v_gene: TRBV7-9
d_gene: TRBD1
CDR3nt: TGTGCCAGCAGCTCTAGGACAGGGGGGTACAACGAGCAGTACTTC
CDR3aa: CASSSRTGGYNEQYF